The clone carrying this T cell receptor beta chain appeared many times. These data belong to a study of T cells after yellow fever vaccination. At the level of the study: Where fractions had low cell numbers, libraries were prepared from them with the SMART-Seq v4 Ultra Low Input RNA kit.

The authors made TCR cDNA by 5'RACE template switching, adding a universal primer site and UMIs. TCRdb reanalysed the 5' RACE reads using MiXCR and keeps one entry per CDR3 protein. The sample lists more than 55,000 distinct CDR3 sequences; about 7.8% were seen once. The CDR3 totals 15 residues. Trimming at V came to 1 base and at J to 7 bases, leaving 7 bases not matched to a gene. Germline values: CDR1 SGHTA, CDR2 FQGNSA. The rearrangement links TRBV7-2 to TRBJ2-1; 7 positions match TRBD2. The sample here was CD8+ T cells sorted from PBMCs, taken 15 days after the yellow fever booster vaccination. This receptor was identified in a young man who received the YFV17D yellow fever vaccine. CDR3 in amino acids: CASSLGRLAVNEQFF. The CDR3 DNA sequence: TGTGCCAGCAGCTTAGGTCGGCTAGCGGTGAATGAGCAGTTCTTC. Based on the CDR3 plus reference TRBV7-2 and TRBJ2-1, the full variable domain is GAGVSQSPSNKVTEKGKDVELRCDPISGHTALYWYRQSLGQGLEFLIYFQGNSAPDKSGLPSDRFSAERTGGSVSTLTIQRTQQEDSAVYLCASSLGRLAVNEQFFGPGTRLTVL.